Shown below are 7 T cell receptor beta chains from a single sample sequenced in a study of blood T cell repertoires in COVID-19. Profiled with immunoSEQ multiplex PCR; TCRdb holds only in-frame clones, not every one. The profile shows approximately 300,000 clones, 87% of them singletons. Material for sequencing was peripheral blood. Receptor source: a man aged 18 to 30 with active or convalescent COVID-19.

This clone was found once. The chain couples TRBV28 to TRBJ2-1, with a weak D call TRBD1 (5 bases). This CDR3 region has 13 residues. Germline V gene data show CDR1 as MDHEN and CDR2 as SYDVKM. With 6 bases removed from V and 3 bases from J, the gap between germline ends came to 9 bases. For the CDR3, the DNA is TGTGCCAGCAGGACAGTCCGCTACAATGAGCAGTTCTTC. Translating it yields CASRTVRYNEQFF.

CDR3 in DNA: TGTGCCAGCAGCTTATTGCGGAGCTACACCTTC. It translates to CASSLLRSYTF. The rearrangement uses TRBV7-2 and TRBJ1-2; D gene unclear. Per germline, CDR1 SGHTA and CDR2 FQGNSA. The V end lost 2 bases, the J end lost 9 bases, and 7 bases lay between the germline ends. This CDR3 comprises 11 residues. Full variable domain (missing parts from reference TRBV7-2 and TRBJ1-2): GAGVSQSPSNKVTEKGKDVELRCDPISGHTALYWYRQSLGQGLEFLIYFQGNSAPDKSGLPSDRFSAERTGGSVSTLTIQRTQQEDSAVYLCASSLLRSYTFGSGTRLTVV.

This sequence joins TRBV11-2 and TRBJ1-1; TRBD1 aligns across 9 bases. Trimming took 7 bases from V and 3 from J; bases not matched to a gene: 6. Germline V CDR1 and CDR2: SGHAT, FQNNGV. This CDR3 has 14 residues. CDR3 sequence: CASNLWTGDTEAFF. The CDR3 DNA follows: TGTGCCAGCAACCTATGGACAGGGGACACTGAAGCTTTCTTT.

This chain uses TRBV19 with TRBJ2-5, with 7 bases fitting TRBD2. This CDR3 region has 15 residues. Germline V gene lookup returns CDR1 LNHDA and CDR2 SQIVND (reference sequence). V lost 10 bases and J lost 4; bases outside the gene matches: 15. CDR3 region: CATSPPGGRVETQYF. CDR3 nucleotides: TGTGCCACTTCCCCACCGGGAGGTAGGGTAGAGACCCAGTACTTC.

The chain has TRBV5-1 and TRBJ2-5; 7 bases map to TRBD2. V was clipped by 5 bases and J by 4 bases; unmatched bases: 8. Germline V CDR1 and CDR2: SGHRS, YFSETQ. The CDR3 has 14 amino acids. CDR3 bases: TGCGCCAGCAGGAGGGACTACTATACAGAGACCCAGTACTTC. Translated: CASRRDYYTETQYF.

Only one count was recorded for this clone. The V and J genes are TRBV11-2 and TRBJ1-1; tentatively, D is TRBD1 (5 bases). V was trimmed by 5 bases and J by 0 bases, leaving 10 bases between them. CDR3 length equals 14 residues. CDR1 and CDR2 (germline): SGHAT, FQNNGV. The CDR3 nucleotides are TGTGCCAGCAGCCGCCGGGACTTGAACACTGAAGCTTTCTTT. The encoded protein is CASSRRDLNTEAFF.

The chain recombines TRBV11-3 with TRBJ1-4; 7 bases are a match to TRBD1. Trimming cost V 5 bases and J 4 bases; bases outside gene matches: 7. Germline V lookup: CDR1 SGHNT, CDR2 YENEEA. This CDR3 is built from 15 residues. The CDR3, as DNA: TGTGCCAGCAGCCCCTCGGGACAGCGTAATGAAAAACTGTTTTTT. Translation: CASSPSGQRNEKLFF. The full variable domain, with the rest looked up from reference TRBV11-3 and TRBJ1-4, is EAGVVQSPRYKIIEKKQPVAFWCNPISGHNTLYWYLQNLGQGPELLIRYENEEAVDDSQLPKDRFSAERLKGVDSTLKIQPAELGDSAVYLCASSPSGQRNEKLFFGSGTQLSVL.